This T cell receptor beta chain is drawn from a study of response to subunit inactivated influenza vaccine. V was clipped by 5 bases and J by 8 bases, with 17 bases between them. Germline values: CDR1 GTSNPN, CDR2 SVGIG (reference sequence). The CDR3 totals 13 residues. This clonotype was found once. Antigen specificity is unknown. Overall study findings and caveats: Authors suggested that a seasonal influenza vaccination recruits few new T cells each time.

TCRdb ran MiXCR on the RT-PCR reads and lists one entry per CDR3 protein. The repertoire includes around 790,000 distinct CDR3 sequences, over 20% of them detected once, and about 9.4% sits in the top ten. The chain couples TRBV30 to TRBJ2-3; tentative D call: TRBD2 (5 bases). This receptor was identified in a man aged 45-60 years who received an inactivated influenza vaccine. The material was PBMCs from blood, obtained about 5 days after vaccination. CDR3 nucleotides: TGTGCCTGGGAAGCGGCGCACCGGAGTACGCAGTATTTT. Protein product: CAWEAAHRSTQYF.